Included here is one T cell receptor (beta chain) sequence, with context. This sample stems from a study of blood T cell repertoires in COVID-19. The V end was cut by 5 bases, the J end by 3 bases, with 14 bases between. The CDR3 loop spans 15 amino acids. Germline values: CDR1 SGDLS, CDR2 YYNGEE. TCRdb's table, derived via immunoSEQ multiplex PCR, lists solely in-frame clones and lacks some. This repertoire shows around 130,000 clones, roughly 80% found once; its top ten account for roughly 15%. The V and J genes are TRBV9 and TRBJ2-2; D might be TRBD2 (5 bases). The source is a man over 45 with acute or convalescent COVID-19. The sequenced sample consisted of peripheral blood. The CDR3, as DNA: TGTGCCAGCAGAGATGATCGTAGCGACACCGGGGAGCTGTTTTTT. Translating gives CASRDDRSDTGELFF.